The present T cell receptor (beta chain) was sequenced within a study of T-cell memory formation after mild COVID-19. Each CDR3 protein gets one entry after TCRdb re-called the 5' RACE reads with MiXCR. This sample has under 450,000 distinct CDR3 sequences; approximately 15% occur once, and the top ten carry about 22%. Germline V gene data show CDR1 as SGHNT and CDR2 as YENEEA. The V and J ends lost 5 bases and 6 bases, in that order; junction bases with no gene match: 10. The CDR3 runs to 15 residues. This clonotype was seen a few times. Its matching antigen is unknown. Study-level findings and limits: Mainly CM and EM harbored the contracting CD4+ clones; mainly EMRA harbored the CD8+ ones.

The receptor comes from a man between 18 and 35 years old who had mild COVID-19 (a few samples of this study predate the infection). Cell type and time point are not known. This chain connects TRBV11-3 to TRBJ1-5, with TRBD1 identical over 7 bases. Sequencing input: PBMCs or a T cell subset sorted from them (not recorded which). The CDR3 sequence: CASSPDREAGQPQHF. The CDR3 nucleotides are TGTGCCAGCAGCCCCGACAGGGAGGCGGGTCAGCCCCAGCATTTT. The complete variable domain, with remaining parts taken from reference TRBV11-3 and TRBJ1-5, reads EAGVVQSPRYKIIEKKQPVAFWCNPISGHNTLYWYLQNLGQGPELLIRYENEEAVDDSQLPKDRFSAERLKGVDSTLKIQPAELGDSAVYLCASSPDREAGQPQHFGDGTRLSIL.